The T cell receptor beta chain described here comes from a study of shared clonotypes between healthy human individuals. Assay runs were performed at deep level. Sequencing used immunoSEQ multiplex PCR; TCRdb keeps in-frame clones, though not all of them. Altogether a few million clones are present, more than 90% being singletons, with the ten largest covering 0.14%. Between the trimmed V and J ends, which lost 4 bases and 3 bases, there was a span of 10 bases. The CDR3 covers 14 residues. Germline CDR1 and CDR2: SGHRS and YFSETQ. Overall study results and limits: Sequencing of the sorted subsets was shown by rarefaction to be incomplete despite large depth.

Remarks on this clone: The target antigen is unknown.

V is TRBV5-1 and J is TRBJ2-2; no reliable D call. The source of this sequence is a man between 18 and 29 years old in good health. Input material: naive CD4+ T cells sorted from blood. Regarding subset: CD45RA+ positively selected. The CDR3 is CASSPGGDTGELFF. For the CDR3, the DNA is TGCGCCAGCAGCCCGGGTGGGGACACCGGGGAGCTGTTTTTT.